This record looks at one TCR beta chain sequence and its context. V shed 8 bases and J shed 6 bases, with 9 bases lying between them. This CDR3 is 11 amino acids long. Germline CDR1 KGHDR, CDR2 SFDVKD. The sample is drawn from a study of blood T cells in healthy people across ages. A sample-barcoded 5' primer and a J-beta primer mix were used in a second PCR of roughly 7 to 11 cycles. MiXCR, applied by TCRdb to the 5' RACE reads, yields one record per CDR3 protein. The sample records hundreds of thousands of distinct CDR3 sequences, under 80% being singletons. J is TRBJ1-1 and V is TRBV24-1; D not resolved. The specimen sequenced was blood. This clonotype originated in a man under 40 in good health. The CDR3 bases are TGTGCCACCATGAAGGCGTCTGAAGCTTTCTTT. Translation: CATMKASEAFF.